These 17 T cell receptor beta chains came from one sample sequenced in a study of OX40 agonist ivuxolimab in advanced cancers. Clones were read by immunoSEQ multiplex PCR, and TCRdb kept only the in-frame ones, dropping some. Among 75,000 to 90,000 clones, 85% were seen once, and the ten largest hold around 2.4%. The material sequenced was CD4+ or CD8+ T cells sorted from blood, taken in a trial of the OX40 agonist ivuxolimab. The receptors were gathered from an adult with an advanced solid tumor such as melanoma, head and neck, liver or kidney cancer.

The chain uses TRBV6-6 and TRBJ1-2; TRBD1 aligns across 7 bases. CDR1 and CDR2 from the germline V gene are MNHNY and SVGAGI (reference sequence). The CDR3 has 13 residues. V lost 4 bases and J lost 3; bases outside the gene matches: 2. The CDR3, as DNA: TGTGCCAGCAGTTTCACAGGGGACTATGGCTACACCTTC. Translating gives CASSFTGDYGYTF.

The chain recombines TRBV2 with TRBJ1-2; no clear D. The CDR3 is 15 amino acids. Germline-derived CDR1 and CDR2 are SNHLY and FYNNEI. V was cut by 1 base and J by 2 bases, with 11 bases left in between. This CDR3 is CASSEEVGGNYGYTF. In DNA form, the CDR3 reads TGTGCCAGCAGTGAAGAAGTTGGAGGGAACTATGGCTACACCTTC.

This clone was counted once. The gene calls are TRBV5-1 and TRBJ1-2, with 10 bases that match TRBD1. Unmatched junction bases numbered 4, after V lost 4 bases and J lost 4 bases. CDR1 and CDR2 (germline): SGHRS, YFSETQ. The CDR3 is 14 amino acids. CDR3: CASSQGQGGYGYTF. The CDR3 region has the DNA TGCGCCAGCAGCCAAGGACAGGGGGGCTATGGCTACACCTTC.

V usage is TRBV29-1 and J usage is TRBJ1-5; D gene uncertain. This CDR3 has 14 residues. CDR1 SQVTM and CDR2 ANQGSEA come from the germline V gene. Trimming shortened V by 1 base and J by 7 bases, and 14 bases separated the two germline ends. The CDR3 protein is CSVEGTGIRQPQHF. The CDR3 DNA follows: TGCAGCGTTGAAGGCACGGGGATCAGACAGCCCCAGCATTTT.

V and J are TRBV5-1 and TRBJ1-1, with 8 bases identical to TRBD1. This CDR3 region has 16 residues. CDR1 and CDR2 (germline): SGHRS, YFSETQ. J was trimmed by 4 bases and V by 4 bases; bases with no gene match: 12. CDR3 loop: CASSKDRAYPPTEAFF. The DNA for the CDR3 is TGCGCCAGCAGCAAGGACAGGGCCTACCCCCCCACTGAAGCTTTCTTT.

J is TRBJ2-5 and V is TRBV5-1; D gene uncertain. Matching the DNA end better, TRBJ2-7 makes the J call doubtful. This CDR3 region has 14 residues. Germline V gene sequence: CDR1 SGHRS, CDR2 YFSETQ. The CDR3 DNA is TGCGCCAGCAGCTTGGAGGCTAGTAACTACGAGCAGTACTTC. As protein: CASSLEASNYEQYF.

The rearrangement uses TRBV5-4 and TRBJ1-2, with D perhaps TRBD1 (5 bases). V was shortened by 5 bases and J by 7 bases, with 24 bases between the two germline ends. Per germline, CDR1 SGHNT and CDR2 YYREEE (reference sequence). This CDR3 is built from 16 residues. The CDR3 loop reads CASRPPLPTVSVGYTF. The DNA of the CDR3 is TGTGCCAGCAGGCCGCCCCTTCCGACAGTATCCGTTGGCTACACCTTC.

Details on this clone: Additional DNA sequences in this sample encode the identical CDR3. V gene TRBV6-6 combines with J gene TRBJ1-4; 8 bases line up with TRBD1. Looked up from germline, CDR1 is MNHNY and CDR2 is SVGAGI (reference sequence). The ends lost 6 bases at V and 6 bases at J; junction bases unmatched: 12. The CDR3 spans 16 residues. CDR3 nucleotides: TGTGCCAGCAGCTACGCCACAGGGGGAGGCGATGAAAAACTGTTTTTT. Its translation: CASSYATGGGDEKLFF.

CDR3 amino acids: CASSSRQGTEAFF. The DNA of the CDR3 is TGTGCCAGCAGCTCCCGACAGGGCACTGAAGCTTTCTTT. The V call is TRBV7-3, the J call TRBJ1-1, with 7 bases identical to TRBD1. The V and J ends lost 4 bases and 4 bases, in that order; junction bases with no gene match: 3. The CDR3 contains 13 residues. Germline V lookup: CDR1 SGHTA, CDR2 FQGTGA.

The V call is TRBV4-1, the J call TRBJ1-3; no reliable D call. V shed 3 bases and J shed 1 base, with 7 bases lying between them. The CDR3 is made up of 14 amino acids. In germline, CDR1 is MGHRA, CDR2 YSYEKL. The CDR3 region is CASSQPSSGNTIYF. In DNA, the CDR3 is TGCGCCAGCAGCCAGCCCTCTTCTGGAAACACCATATATTTT.

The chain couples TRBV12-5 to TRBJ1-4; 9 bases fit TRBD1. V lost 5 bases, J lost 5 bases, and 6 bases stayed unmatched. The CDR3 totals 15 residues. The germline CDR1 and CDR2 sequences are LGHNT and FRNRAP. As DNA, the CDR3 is TGTGCTAGTGGTCACGGGACAGGGAGGAATGAAAAACTGTTTTTT. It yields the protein CASGHGTGRNEKLFF.

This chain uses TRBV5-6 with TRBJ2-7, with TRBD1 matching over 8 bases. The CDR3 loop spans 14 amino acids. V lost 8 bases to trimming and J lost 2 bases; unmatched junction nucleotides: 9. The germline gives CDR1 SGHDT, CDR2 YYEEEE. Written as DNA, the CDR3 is TGTGCCAGTAGCACAGGGGACAGGACCTACGAGCAGTACTTC. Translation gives CASSTGDRTYEQYF.

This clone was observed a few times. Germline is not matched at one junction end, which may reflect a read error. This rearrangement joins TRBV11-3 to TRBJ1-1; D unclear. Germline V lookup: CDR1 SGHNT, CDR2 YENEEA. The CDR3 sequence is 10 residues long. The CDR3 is CASSSTRSRF. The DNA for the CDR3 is TGTGCCAGCAGCTCCACCCGTTCTCGATTT.

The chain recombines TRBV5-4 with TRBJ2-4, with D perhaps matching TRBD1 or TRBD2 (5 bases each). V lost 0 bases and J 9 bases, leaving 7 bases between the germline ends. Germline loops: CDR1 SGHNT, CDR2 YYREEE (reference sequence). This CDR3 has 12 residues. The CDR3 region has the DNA TGTGCCAGCAGCTTGGAGAGGGGCATTCAGTACTTC. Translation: CASSLERGIQYF. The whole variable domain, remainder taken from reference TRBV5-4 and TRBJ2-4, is ETGVTQSPTHLIKTRGQQVTLRCSSQSGHNTVSWYQQALGQGPQFIFQYYREEENGRGNFPPRFSGLQFPNYSSELNVNALELDDSALYLCASSLERGIQYFGAGTRLSVL.

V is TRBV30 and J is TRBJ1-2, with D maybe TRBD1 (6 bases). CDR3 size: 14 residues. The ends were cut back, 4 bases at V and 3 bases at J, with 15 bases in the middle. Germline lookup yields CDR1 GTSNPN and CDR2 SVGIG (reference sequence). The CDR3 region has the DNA TGTGCCTGGATCCCGAAGGGGGTAGACTATGGCTACACCTTC. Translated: CAWIPKGVDYGYTF.

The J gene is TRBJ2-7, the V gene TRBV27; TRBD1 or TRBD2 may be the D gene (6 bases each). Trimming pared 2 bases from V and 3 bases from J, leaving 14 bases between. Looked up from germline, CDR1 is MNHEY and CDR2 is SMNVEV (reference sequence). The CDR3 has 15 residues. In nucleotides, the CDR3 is TGTGCCAGCAGTTTACCCGGGGGCAGCCTCTACGAGCAGTACTTC. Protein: CASSLPGGSLYEQYF.

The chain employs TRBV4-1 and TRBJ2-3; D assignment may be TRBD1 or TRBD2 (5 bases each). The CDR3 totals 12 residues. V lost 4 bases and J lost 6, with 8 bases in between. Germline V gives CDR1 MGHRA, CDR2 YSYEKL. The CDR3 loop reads CASSPWGDTQYF. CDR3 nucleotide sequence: TGCGCCAGCAGCCCCTGGGGGGATACGCAGTATTTT.